Below, 2 T cell receptor beta chains from the same sample are listed, as sequenced in a study of blood T cell repertoires in COVID-19. Data came from immunoSEQ multiplex PCR; TCRdb stores just in-frame clones and leaves some out. The table has fewer than 700,000 clones, 85% to 90% seen once; the top ten hold about 8.2%. Sequenced material: peripheral blood. The receptors here all came from a woman aged 50 to 60 with COVID-19, enrolled during active disease.

V gene TRBV19 combines with J gene TRBJ2-3, with a possible D match to TRBD1 (6 bases). Germline V CDR1 and CDR2: LNHDA, SQIVND (reference sequence). The CDR3 is 15 amino acids. V lost 5 bases and J lost 1, with 13 bases in between. DNA for the CDR3: TGTGCCAGTAGTGATCGGAACAGGGGCACAGATACGCAGTATTTT. Residues: CASSDRNRGTDTQYF.

This clone was found a few times. The chain joins TRBV7-9 to TRBJ1-2, with D perhaps TRBD1 (5 bases). This CDR3 is built from 14 residues. V shed 4 bases and J shed 8 bases, with 17 bases lying between them. Germline values: CDR1 SEHNR, CDR2 FQNEAQ (reference sequence). The CDR3 DNA follows: TGTGCCAGCAGCTCAGGGACGGGGGAGAACGGCTACACCTTC. Its translation is CASSSGTGENGYTF.